This T cell receptor beta chain was observed in a study of blood T cells in healthy people across ages. A second PCR of roughly 7 to 11 cycles used a sample-barcoded 5' primer and a J-beta primer mix. Via MiXCR, TCRdb re-called the 5' RACE reads, giving one row per CDR3 protein. Of around 1.7 million distinct CDR3 sequences listed, over 25% were seen once; the top ten hold 6.5% to 8.5%. Material: blood. The receptor's source is a woman under 40 in good health.

CDR3 residues: CASTSTSGGASGYNEQFF. CDR3 bases: TGTGCCAGCACATCGACTAGCGGGGGGGCCAGTGGTTACAATGAGCAGTTCTTC. This rearrangement joins TRBV2 to TRBJ2-1; 14 bases map to TRBD2. Germline V gene lookup returns CDR1 SNHLY and CDR2 FYNNEI. This CDR3 is built from 18 residues. With V trimmed by 7 bases and J by 4 bases, 12 bases remained unmatched. Combining the CDR3 with reference TRBV2 and TRBJ2-1 gives the whole variable domain EPEVTQTPSHQVTQMGQEVILRCVPISNHLYFYWYRQILGQKVEFLVSFYNNEISEKSEIFDDQFSVERPDGSNFTLKIRSTKLEDSAMYFCASTSTSGGASGYNEQFFGPGTRLTVL.